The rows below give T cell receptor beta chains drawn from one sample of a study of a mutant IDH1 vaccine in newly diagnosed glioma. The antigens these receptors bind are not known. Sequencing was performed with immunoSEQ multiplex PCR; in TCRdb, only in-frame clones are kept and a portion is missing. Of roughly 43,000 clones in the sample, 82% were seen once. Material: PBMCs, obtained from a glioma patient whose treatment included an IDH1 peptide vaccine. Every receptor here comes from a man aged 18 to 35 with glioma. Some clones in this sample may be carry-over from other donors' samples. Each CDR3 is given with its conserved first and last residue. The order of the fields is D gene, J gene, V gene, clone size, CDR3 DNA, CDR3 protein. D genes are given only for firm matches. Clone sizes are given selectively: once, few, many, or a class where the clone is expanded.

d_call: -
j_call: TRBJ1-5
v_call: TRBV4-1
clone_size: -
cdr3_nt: TGCGCCAGCAGCCAAGTTATGATGGGTAATCAGCCCCAGCATTTT
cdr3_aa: CASSQVMMGNQPQHF

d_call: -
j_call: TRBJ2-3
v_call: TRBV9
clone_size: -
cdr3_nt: TGTGCCAGCAGCGTAGCTAGTCGGGAGTACCCCACAGATACGCAGTATTTT
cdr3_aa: CASSVASREYPTDTQYF

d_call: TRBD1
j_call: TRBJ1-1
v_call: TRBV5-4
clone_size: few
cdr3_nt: TGTGCCAGCACCCTGGGACAGGGGGCTTCTGAAGCTTTCTTT
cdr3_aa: CASTLGQGASEAFF

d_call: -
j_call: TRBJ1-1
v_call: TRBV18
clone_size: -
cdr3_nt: TGTGCCAGCTCACGTCAGGGGATTGACACTGAAGCTTTCTTT
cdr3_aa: CASSRQGIDTEAFF

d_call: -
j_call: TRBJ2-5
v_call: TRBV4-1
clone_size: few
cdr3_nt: TGCGCCAGCAGAGGCCCGTTAGAGACCCAGTACTTC
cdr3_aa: CASRGPLETQYF

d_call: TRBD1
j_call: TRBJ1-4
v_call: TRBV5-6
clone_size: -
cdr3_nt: TGTGCCAGCAGCTGGGACAGGGCGGGTGAAAAACTGTTTTTT
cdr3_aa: CASSWDRAGEKLFF

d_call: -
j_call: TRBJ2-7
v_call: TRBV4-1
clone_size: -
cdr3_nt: TGCGCCAGCAGCCAAGGGTTGGAACAGGGTAACTACGAGCAGTACTTC
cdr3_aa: CASSQGLEQGNYEQYF

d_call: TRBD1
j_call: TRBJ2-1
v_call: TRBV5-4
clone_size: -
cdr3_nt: TGTGCCAGCAGTATCCCGACAGGGACGAATGAGCAGTTCTTC
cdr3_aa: CASSIPTGTNEQFF

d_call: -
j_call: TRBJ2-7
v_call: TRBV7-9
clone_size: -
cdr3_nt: TGTGCCAGCAGTAATCCGGGCCAAGACATAACCTACGAGCAGTACTTC
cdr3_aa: CASSNPGQDITYEQYF

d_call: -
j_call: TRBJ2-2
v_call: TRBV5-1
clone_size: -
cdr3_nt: TGCGCCAGCAGCGCCTGGACACTAGCGAACACCGGGGAGCTGTTTTTT
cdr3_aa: CASSAWTLANTGELFF

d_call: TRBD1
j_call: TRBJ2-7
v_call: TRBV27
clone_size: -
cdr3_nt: TGTGCCAGCAGTTTTTGGACAGGGGACTACGAGCAGTACTTC
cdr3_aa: CASSFWTGDYEQYF

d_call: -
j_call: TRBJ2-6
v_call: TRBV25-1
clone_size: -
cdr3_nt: TGTGCCAGCAGTGTATACAGCTCTGGGGCCAACGTCCTGACTTTC
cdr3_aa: CASSVYSSGANVLTF

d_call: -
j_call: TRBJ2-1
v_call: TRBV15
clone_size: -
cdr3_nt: TGTGCCACCAGCCATTCGAGCAATGAGCAGTTCTTC
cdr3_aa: CATSHSSNEQFF